The 20 T cell receptor beta chains presented below share a single source sample, sequenced in a study of OX40 agonist ivuxolimab in advanced cancers. Assay used: immunoSEQ multiplex PCR; TCRdb lists only in-frame clones, some missing. Altogether 77,000 or so clones are present, over 70% being singletons, with the ten largest covering 5%. Sequenced here: CD4+ or CD8+ T cells sorted from blood, sampled in a trial of the OX40 agonist ivuxolimab. The receptors originated from an adult with an advanced solid tumor such as melanoma, head and neck, liver or kidney cancer.

V and J are TRBV19 and TRBJ1-1; D is uncertain. The CDR3 runs to 15 residues. The germline V gene encodes CDR1 LNHDA and CDR2 SQIVND (reference sequence). V lost 4 bases, J lost 2 bases, and 14 bases lay in between. The CDR3 DNA reads TGTGCCAGTAGTAGCAGCGGTCAGCTAAACACTGAAGCTTTCTTT. Residues: CASSSSGQLNTEAFF.

The V call is TRBV5-8, the J call TRBJ2-7; D is possibly TRBD1 (6 bases). Germline V CDR1 and CDR2: SGHTS, YDEGEE. This CDR3 is 13 amino acids long. V shed 9 bases and J shed 2 bases, with 15 bases lying between them. CDR3: CANTGNLPYEQYF. In DNA form, the CDR3 reads TGTGCCAACACAGGGAACTTACCCTACGAGCAGTACTTC.

V and J are TRBV30 and TRBJ2-1; D might be TRBD1 or TRBD2, each matching 5 bases. The ends were cut back, 4 bases at V and 0 bases at J, with 16 bases in the middle. Germline CDR1 reads GTSNPN; CDR2 reads SVGIG (reference sequence). The CDR3 length is 16 residues. CDR3 sequence (DNA): TGTGCCTGGAAGGGGTTTGAGGGCAGCTCCTACAATGAGCAGTTCTTC. Its protein is CAWKGFEGSSYNEQFF.

This chain joins TRBV18 and TRBJ2-7; TRBD1 aligns across 8 bases. The germline V gene has CDR1 KGHSH and CDR2 LQKENI. This CDR3 is built from 14 residues. The J segment lost 2 bases and the V segment lost 3 bases, leaving 3 bases of the junction unmatched. The CDR3: CASSPGQVTYEQYF. The CDR3 DNA is TGTGCCAGCTCACCGGGACAGGTTACCTACGAGCAGTACTTC.

V usage is TRBV7-2 and J usage is TRBJ2-1; 10 bases are a match to TRBD2. After removal of 1 base from V and 3 bases from J, the junction contained 12 bases not matched to a gene. The length of the CDR3 is 19 residues. Germline CDR1 is SGHTA and CDR2 is FQGNSA. The CDR3 DNA reads TGTGCCAGCAGCTTAGTTTCTAGCGGGAGCTTTGGTAGCTACAATGAGCAGTTCTTC. Protein product: CASSLVSSGSFGSYNEQFF.

The J gene is TRBJ2-7, the V gene TRBV11-3; maybe TRBD1 (6 bases). V was shortened by 1 base and J by 5 bases, with 24 bases between the two germline ends. Per the germline V gene, CDR1 is SGHNT and CDR2 is YENEEA. This CDR3 comprises 18 residues. This CDR3 reads CASSLARGDKRVSHEQYF. The CDR3 nucleotides are TGTGCCAGCAGCTTAGCACGAGGGGACAAGCGCGTTTCCCACGAGCAGTACTTC.

The rearrangement uses TRBV4-1 and TRBJ2-1; D gene unclear. The CDR3 is made up of 12 amino acids. Germline lookup yields CDR1 MGHRA and CDR2 YSYEKL. Deletions cut 3 bases from V and 9 bases from J, with 9 bases between. CDR3: CASSQGWGEQFF. The DNA for the CDR3 is TGCGCCAGCAGCCAGGGATGGGGTGAGCAGTTCTTC.

This clone is medium-sized by share. The chain combines TRBV7-3 with TRBJ2-1, with D perhaps assigned TRBD1 or TRBD2 (6 bases each). Germline CDR1 reads SGHTA; CDR2 reads FQGTGA. The V end was cut by 1 base, the J end by 7 bases, with 20 bases between. CDR3 length: 17 residues. The CDR3 DNA follows: TGTGCCAGCAGCTTAAATGGCGGGACACAACCAGGGAATGAGCAGTTCTTC. Translated: CASSLNGGTQPGNEQFF.

The gene calls are TRBV18 and TRBJ2-3; perhaps TRBD2 as D (5 bases). CDR3 size: 15 residues. Germline lookup yields CDR1 KGHSH and CDR2 LQKENI. Trimming cost V 2 bases and J 5 bases, with 14 bases left between them. In nucleotides, the CDR3 is TGTGCCAGCTCACCAACGAAGGGAGTGGAAGATACGCAGTATTTT. This sequence encodes CASSPTKGVEDTQYF. Combining the CDR3 with reference TRBV18 and TRBJ2-3 gives the whole variable domain NAGVMQNPRHLVRRRGQEARLRCSPMKGHSHVYWYRQLPEEGLKFMVYLQKENIIDESGMPKERFSAEFPKEGPSILRIQQVVRGDSAAYFCASSPTKGVEDTQYFGPGTRLTVL.

In this sample, this clone turned up once. The chain uses TRBV5-5 and TRBJ2-3, with no clear D. Looked up from germline, CDR1 is SGHKS and CDR2 is YYEKEE (reference sequence). This CDR3 has 14 amino acids. V shed 1 base and J shed 11 bases, with 17 bases lying between them. This CDR3 is CASSLKRQDLGQYF. The CDR3 coding sequence is TGTGCCAGCAGCTTGAAACGGCAGGACCTGGGGCAGTATTTT.

The CDR3 here is CATSRDVANTQYF. In DNA form, the CDR3 reads TGTGCCACCAGCCGGGACGTCGCGAATACGCAGTATTTT. The genes are TRBV15 and TRBJ2-3; possibly TRBD1 or TRBD2 for D (5 bases each). CDR1 and CDR2 (germline): LNHNV, YYDKDF (reference sequence). The CDR3 is 13 residues long. The germline V and J ends were trimmed by 5 bases and 7 bases, with 13 bases remaining between them.

The chain combines TRBV27 with TRBJ2-1; 9 positions agree with TRBD2. V trimming: 5 bases; J trimming: 2 bases; junction bases outside the gene matches: 4. CDR1 MNHEY and CDR2 SMNVEV come from the germline V gene (reference sequence). CDR3 length: 15 amino acids. CDR3 in amino acids: CASSQLAGPYNEQFF. CDR3 coding DNA: TGTGCCAGCAGTCAACTAGCGGGTCCCTACAATGAGCAGTTCTTC.

The rearrangement joins TRBV19 to TRBJ2-5; 14 bases map to TRBD2. The CDR3 covers 16 residues. The V and J ends lost 4 bases and 5 bases, in that order; junction bases with no gene match: 6. The germline CDR1 and CDR2 sequences are LNHDA and SQIVND (reference sequence). The CDR3 DNA is TGTGCCAGTAGTACCCGACTAGCGGGAGGGCTTGAGACCCAGTACTTC. Translated: CASSTRLAGGLETQYF.

This sequence joins TRBV27 and TRBJ1-6; tentative D call: TRBD1 (6 bases). The V end lost 1 base, the J end lost 7 bases, and 11 bases lay between the germline ends. CDR3 length: 15 amino acids. The germline CDR1 and CDR2 sequences are MNHEY and SMNVEV (reference sequence). CDR3 coding DNA: TGTGCCAGCAGTTTATGGGGGGCTCTGAATTCACCCCTCCACTTT. It is translated as CASSLWGALNSPLHF.

The V gene is TRBV15, the J gene TRBJ2-5, with unresolved D. The CDR3 has 14 amino acids. Trimming took 5 bases from V and 4 from J, leaving 14 bases between them. Per germline, CDR1 LNHNV and CDR2 YYDKDF (reference sequence). CDR3 nucleotide sequence: TGTGCCACCAGCTTGGTTGGCTATGGAGAGACCCAGTACTTC. It translates to CATSLVGYGETQYF.

Points on this clone: Other DNA sequences in the sample encode the same CDR3. V gene TRBV29-1 combines with J gene TRBJ2-6; D not certain. Germline lookup yields CDR1 SQVTM and CDR2 ANQGSEA. The CDR3 extends over 13 amino acids. Trimming took 4 bases from V and 0 from J, leaving 4 bases between them. CDR3 amino acids: CSVVGSGANVLTF. CDR3 DNA: TGCAGCGTTGTTGGCTCTGGGGCCAACGTCCTGACTTTC.

The CDR3 here is CASSPSQGNYGYTF. CDR3 nucleotides: TGTGCCAGCTCACCAAGTCAGGGGAACTATGGCTACACCTTC. V usage is TRBV18 and J usage is TRBJ1-2; the D gene is possibly TRBD1 (6 bases). CDR1 is KGHSH, CDR2 LQKENI, per germline. The CDR3 is 14 amino acids. With 2 bases removed from V and 2 bases from J, the gap between germline ends came to 9 bases.

Turning to this clone: The sample carries other DNA sequences with the same CDR3. The V and J genes are TRBV2 and TRBJ1-1; D call uncertain. The CDR3 covers 11 residues. Germline CDR1 and CDR2: SNHLY and FYNNEI. With 6 bases removed from V and 0 bases from J, the gap between germline ends came to 2 bases. CDR3 DNA sequence: TGTGCCAGCAGGGTGAACACTGAAGCTTTCTTT. Its translation is CASRVNTEAFF.

This sequence joins TRBV6-5 and TRBJ2-1; TRBD2 agrees at 12 bases. J was trimmed by 9 bases and V by 5 bases; bases with no gene match: 8. Germline CDR1 is MNHEY and CDR2 is SVGAGI. The CDR3 length is 15 residues. CDR3: CASSPETSGSPEQFF. The CDR3 bases are TGTGCCAGCAGTCCTGAGACTAGCGGGAGCCCTGAGCAGTTCTTC.

This chain connects TRBV19 to TRBJ1-6, with 8 bases aligning to TRBD1. Trimming took 3 bases from V and 5 from J; bases not matched to a gene: 12. The CDR3 runs to 18 residues. The germline V gene has CDR1 LNHDA and CDR2 SQIVND (reference sequence). CDR3 nucleotide sequence: TGTGCCAGTAGTATGCTACACACAGGGGGTCTTGATAATTCACCCCTCCACTTT. Amino acids: CASSMLHTGGLDNSPLHF.